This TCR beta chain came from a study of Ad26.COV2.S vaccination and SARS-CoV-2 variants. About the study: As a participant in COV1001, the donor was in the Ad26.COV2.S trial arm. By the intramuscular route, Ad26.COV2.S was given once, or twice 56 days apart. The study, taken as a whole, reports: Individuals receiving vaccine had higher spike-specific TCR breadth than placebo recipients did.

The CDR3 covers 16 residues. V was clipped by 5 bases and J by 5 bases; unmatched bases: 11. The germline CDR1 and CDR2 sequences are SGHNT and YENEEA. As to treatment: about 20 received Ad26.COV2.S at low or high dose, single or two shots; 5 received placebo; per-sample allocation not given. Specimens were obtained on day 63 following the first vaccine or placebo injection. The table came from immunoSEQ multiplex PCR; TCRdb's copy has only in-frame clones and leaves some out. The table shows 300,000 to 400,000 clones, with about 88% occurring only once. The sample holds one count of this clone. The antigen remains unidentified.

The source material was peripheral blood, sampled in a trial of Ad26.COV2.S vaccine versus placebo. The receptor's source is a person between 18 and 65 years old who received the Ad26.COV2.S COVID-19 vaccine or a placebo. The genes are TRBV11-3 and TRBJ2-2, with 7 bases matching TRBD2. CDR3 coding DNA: TGTGCCAGCAGCCCCGGGCGGGGGATAACAACCGGGGAGCTGTTTTTT. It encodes CASSPGRGITTGELFF.